These T cell receptor beta chains were read from a single sample in a study of neurological immune-mediated disorders. One entry per CDR3 protein results from TCRdb running MiXCR on the 5' RACE reads. The sample has over 13,000 distinct CDR3 sequences; around 9.3% are singletons. Sequenced input: PBMCs. The source is a woman aged 40 to 49 in good health. Each CDR3 is given with its conserved first and last residue. Fields, in order: CDR3 DNA, CDR3 protein, V gene, clone size, D gene, J gene. A D gene is named only where the DNA matches it firmly. For some rows the clone size is stated as once, few or many, or as a class when expanded; others skip it.

cdr3_nt: TGTGCCAGCAGTGACGTCGCGGCGGGAGGCCTCGATGAGCAGTTCTTC
cdr3_aa: CASSDVAAGGLDEQFF
v_call: TRBV6-2/TRBV6-3
clone_size: many
d_call: TRBD2
j_call: TRBJ2-1

cdr3_nt: TGTGCCAGCAGCCTCCGCAACGGGGGTGAGCAGTACTTC
cdr3_aa: CASSLRNGGEQYF
v_call: TRBV7-9
clone_size: many
d_call: .
j_call: TRBJ2-7

cdr3_nt: TGCAGTGCTAACGCAGCCTCTAGCGGAGTTAACAATGAGCAGTTCTTC
cdr3_aa: CSANAASSGVNNEQFF
v_call: TRBV20-1
clone_size: many
d_call: TRBD2
j_call: TRBJ2-1

cdr3_nt: TGTGCCAGCAGCTTAGAACCCACTCCCCAGTACTTC
cdr3_aa: CASSLEPTPQYF
v_call: TRBV11-2
clone_size: many
d_call: .
j_call: TRBJ2-7

cdr3_nt: TGTGCCAGCAAGGCTAGCGGGAGAAACGAGCAGTACTTC
cdr3_aa: CASKASGRNEQYF
v_call: TRBV28
clone_size: many
d_call: TRBD2
j_call: TRBJ2-7

cdr3_nt: TGTGCCAGCAGCTTATCGGGGGGTTTCGATAATTCACCCCTCCACTTT
cdr3_aa: CASSLSGGFDNSPLHF
v_call: TRBV7-2
clone_size: many
d_call: .
j_call: TRBJ1-6

cdr3_nt: TGTGCCAGCAGCTTAGGGATAGTGTACGAGCAGTACTTC
cdr3_aa: CASSLGIVYEQYF
v_call: TRBV7-9
clone_size: many
d_call: .
j_call: TRBJ2-7

cdr3_nt: TGTGCCAGCAGCTTCGGGGACCCACGATACAATGAGCAGTTCTTC
cdr3_aa: CASSFGDPRYNEQFF
v_call: TRBV7-2
clone_size: many
d_call: .
j_call: TRBJ2-1

cdr3_nt: TGTGCCAGCAAACTAGAAGTATCGGCGGGAGTAAAAAATGAGCAGTTCTTC
cdr3_aa: CASKLEVSAGVKNEQFF
v_call: TRBV7-2
clone_size: many
d_call: TRBD2
j_call: TRBJ2-1

cdr3_nt: TGTGCTAGCAGCTTGGGTAGCGGGGGACTTGAGGTGCAGTTCTTC
cdr3_aa: CASSLGSGGLEVQFF
v_call: TRBV7-7
clone_size: many
d_call: TRBD2
j_call: TRBJ2-1

cdr3_nt: TGTGCCAGCAGCCCGGGACTAGCGGGGGGGAGCTCCTACGAGCAGTACTTC
cdr3_aa: CASSPGLAGGSSYEQYF
v_call: TRBV6-6
clone_size: .
d_call: TRBD2
j_call: TRBJ2-7

cdr3_nt: TGTGCCAGCAGGAGGGGACAGAGAAACTATGGCTACACCTTC
cdr3_aa: CASRRGQRNYGYTF
v_call: TRBV27
clone_size: many
d_call: TRBD1
j_call: TRBJ1-2

cdr3_nt: TGTGCCACCCTGGGGAGAGGGCCGTACAATGAGCAGTTCTTC
cdr3_aa: CATLGRGPYNEQFF
v_call: TRBV15
clone_size: few
d_call: .
j_call: TRBJ2-1

cdr3_nt: TGTGCCAGCAGCTTAATGGGCGCCTACGAGCAGTACTTC
cdr3_aa: CASSLMGAYEQYF
v_call: TRBV7-2
clone_size: .
d_call: .
j_call: TRBJ2-7

cdr3_nt: TGCAGCGTTGTAAAGCGGGTTGGTGATGAGCAGTTCTTC
cdr3_aa: CSVVKRVGDEQFF
v_call: TRBV29-1
clone_size: .
d_call: .
j_call: TRBJ2-1

cdr3_nt: TGCGCCAGCAGCTTGGCTGGCAGGGGGCAGGACGAGCAGTACTTC
cdr3_aa: CASSLAGRGQDEQYF
v_call: TRBV5-1
clone_size: many
d_call: TRBD1
j_call: TRBJ2-7

cdr3_nt: TGCGCCAGCAGCCCAAGCGGGAGTGGCAATGAGCAGTTCTTC
cdr3_aa: CASSPSGSGNEQFF
v_call: TRBV4-1
clone_size: many
d_call: TRBD2
j_call: TRBJ2-1

cdr3_nt: TGTGCCAGCCGGACAGACAACACCGGGGAGCTGTTTTTT
cdr3_aa: CASRTDNTGELFF
v_call: TRBV27
clone_size: many
d_call: .
j_call: TRBJ2-2

cdr3_nt: TGTGCCAGCTCACCAGCAGTGAACTCCTACGAGCAGTACTTC
cdr3_aa: CASSPAVNSYEQYF
v_call: TRBV18
clone_size: many
d_call: .
j_call: TRBJ2-7

cdr3_nt: TGTGCCAGCAGTGAATCTATCAGCTCCTACAATGAGCAGTTCTTC
cdr3_aa: CASSESISSYNEQFF
v_call: TRBV25-1
clone_size: many
d_call: .
j_call: TRBJ2-1

cdr3_nt: TGCGCCACCACCCCGAGGGGACAGAGCACAGATACGCAGTATTTT
cdr3_aa: CATTPRGQSTDTQYF
v_call: TRBV5-1
clone_size: many
d_call: TRBD1
j_call: TRBJ2-3

cdr3_nt: TGTGCCAGCGGACAGAAGTTACGAGAGACCCAGTACTTC
cdr3_aa: CASGQKLRETQYF
v_call: TRBV3-1
clone_size: many
d_call: .
j_call: TRBJ2-5

cdr3_nt: TGTGCCAGCAGCTTAGCGGTTCAAGAGACCCAGTACTTC
cdr3_aa: CASSLAVQETQYF
v_call: TRBV7-8
clone_size: many
d_call: .
j_call: TRBJ2-5

cdr3_nt: TGTGCCAGCAGCTTGCCCTATATGGGTGGCTACACCTTC
cdr3_aa: CASSLPYMGGYTF
v_call: TRBV7-9
clone_size: once
d_call: .
j_call: TRBJ1-2

cdr3_nt: TGTGCCAGCAGTGATGGGGGGGTACGTGAGCAGTTCTTC
cdr3_aa: CASSDGGVREQFF
v_call: TRBV2
clone_size: hyperexpanded
d_call: TRBD2
j_call: TRBJ2-1